This entry features one TCR beta chain sequence. Vbeta (60) and Jbeta (13) primers were used in the PCR. Libraries were prepared by immunoSEQ multiplex PCR; TCRdb keeps only in-frame clonotypes and omits some of them. The profile covers approximately 93,000 clones, with less than 80% appearing a single time and more than 5% taken by the ten largest. The source of the sample is a study of cytomegalovirus exposure and HLA in healthy donors. With 4 bases clipped from V and 4 bases from J, the junction kept 6 bases outside the gene matches. Germline loops: CDR1 SGHRS, CDR2 YFSETQ. The CDR3 sequence is 15 residues long.

This rearrangement joins TRBV5-1 to TRBJ2-3; 10 nucleotides match TRBD1. Sequenced input: PBMCs. The sequence was collected from a boy younger than 18 in good health and CMV-seropositive. The CDR3 loop is CASSPGTGEADTQYF. The CDR3 region has the DNA TGCGCCAGCAGCCCCGGGACAGGGGAGGCAGATACGCAGTATTTT.